Below are 21 T cell receptor beta chains sequenced from a single sample in a study of T cell responses to AZD1222 COVID-19 vaccine. The assay was immunoSEQ multiplex PCR, and TCRdb's table has in-frame clones only and misses some. This sample has 90,000 to 120,000 clones, with 89% found just once. This sample comprised peripheral blood, obtained on day 0 of AZD1222 vaccination. Source of these receptors: an adult in good health.

This clone was counted many times. The chain uses TRBV5-6 and TRBJ2-7; no reliable D call. Germline-derived CDR1 and CDR2 are SGHDT and YYEEEE. V lost 0 bases to trimming and J lost 2 bases, with 3 bases between them. The CDR3 spans 12 residues. CDR3 DNA: TGTGCCAGCAGCTTGGCTACCTACGAGCAGTACTTC. This translates into CASSLATYEQYF.

This clone has a single count. The rearrangement joins TRBV5-4 to TRBJ1-1; D is uncertain. The length of the CDR3 is 14 residues. The V gene's germline CDR1 is SGHNT and CDR2 YYREEE (reference sequence). V was trimmed by 0 bases and J by 2 bases, leaving 8 bases between them. The CDR3 reads CASSLGRQNTEAFF. The CDR3 DNA reads TGTGCCAGCAGCTTGGGGCGACAAAACACTGAAGCTTTCTTT.

This chain links TRBV19 with TRBJ2-3; TRBD1 might be the D (6 bases). The CDR3 sequence is 14 residues long. Trimming shortened V by 8 bases and J by 6 bases, and 18 bases separated the two germline ends. Germline V gene data show CDR1 as LNHDA and CDR2 as SQIVND (reference sequence). Here the CDR3 reads CASQSLDRSDTQYF. As DNA, the CDR3 is TGTGCCAGTCAATCCCTAGACAGGTCGGATACGCAGTATTTT.

The V call is TRBV6-5, the J call TRBJ2-2; TRBD1 is a possible D gene (6 bases). The CDR3 length is 14 residues. Germline V gene lookup returns CDR1 MNHEY and CDR2 SVGAGI. Trimming cost V 3 bases and J 6 bases, with 11 bases left between them. CDR3 residues: CASSYFRQAGELFF. The CDR3 coding sequence is TGTGCCAGCAGTTATTTTAGACAGGCCGGGGAGCTGTTTTTT.

The chain uses TRBV24-1 and TRBJ2-3, with 13 bases identical to TRBD2. Trimming at V came to 3 bases and at J to 5 bases, leaving 4 bases not matched to a gene. Germline V gene data show CDR1 as KGHDR and CDR2 as SFDVKD. The CDR3 sequence is 16 residues long. The CDR3, as DNA: TGTGCCACCAGTGATCGGACTAGCGGGAGTAGAGATACGCAGTATTTT. It codes for CATSDRTSGSRDTQYF.

The chain couples TRBV10-3 to TRBJ2-1; D might be TRBD2 (6 bases). V shed 0 bases and J shed 5 bases, with 14 bases lying between them. The CDR3 sequence is 16 residues long. Looked up from germline, CDR1 is ENHRY and CDR2 is SYGVKD. CDR3: CAISESGGTGNNEQFF. The CDR3 DNA follows: TGTGCCATCAGTGAGTCAGGCGGGACTGGGAACAATGAGCAGTTCTTC.

This clone was picked up a small number of times. This chain links TRBV28 with TRBJ2-7; D remains unclear. V lost 5 bases and J 5 bases, leaving 10 bases between the germline ends. This CDR3 is 12 amino acids long. Germline V gives CDR1 MDHEN, CDR2 SYDVKM. The CDR3 region has the DNA TGTGCCAGCAGTCTGGAAGGACACGAGCAGTACTTC. Translating it yields CASSLEGHEQYF.

The chain couples TRBV10-3 to TRBJ2-1; TRBD2 is a possible D gene (5 bases). CDR1 is ENHRY and CDR2 is SYGVKD in the germline V gene. CDR3 length: 15 residues. Trimming left V 3 bases short and J 0 bases short, with 9 bases between. The CDR3 sequence: CAISESGSSYNEQFF. In DNA, the CDR3 is TGTGCCATCAGTGAATCGGGGAGCTCCTACAATGAGCAGTTCTTC.

V is TRBV28 and J is TRBJ1-5; D might be TRBD1 (6 bases). This CDR3 region has 16 residues. V was cut by 6 bases and J by 0 bases, with 15 bases left in between. Germline V gene lookup returns CDR1 MDHEN and CDR2 SYDVKM. CDR3 DNA: TGTGCCAGCAGACAGGGTCGTGGGAATAGCAATCAGCCCCAGCATTTT. Its translation is CASRQGRGNSNQPQHF.

This chain links TRBV18 with TRBJ1-6, with D perhaps matching TRBD1 (5 bases). The CDR3 length is 15 residues. The V gene's germline CDR1 is KGHSH and CDR2 LQKENI. V was pared by 1 base and J by 7 bases, with 11 bases between. Here the CDR3 DNA reads TGTGCCAGCTCACCACTTCAACAGGCGAATTCACCCCTCCACTTT. Its protein is CASSPLQQANSPLHF.

The chain couples TRBV7-3 to TRBJ2-1, with D unresolved. Per germline, CDR1 SGHTA and CDR2 FQGTGA. V dropped 1 base and J dropped 0 bases, with 7 bases sitting between them. The CDR3 consists of 15 residues. Here the CDR3 DNA reads TGTGCCAGCAGCTTAATGTGGTCCTCCTACAATGAGCAGTTCTTC. Translating gives CASSLMWSSYNEQFF. Complete variable domain (other parts from reference TRBV7-3 and TRBJ2-1): GAGVSQTPSNKVTEKGKYVELRCDPISGHTALYWYRQSLGQGPEFLIYFQGTGAADDSGLPNDRFFAVRPEGSVSTLKIQRTERGDSAVYLCASSLMWSSYNEQFFGPGTRLTVL.

This rearrangement joins TRBV7-3 to TRBJ2-5; D is possibly TRBD1 (6 bases). The CDR3 contains 15 residues. The V gene's germline CDR1 is SGHTA and CDR2 FQGTGA. Trimming shortened V by 5 bases and J by 3 bases, and 16 bases separated the two germline ends. CDR3 DNA sequence: TGTGCCAGCAGCATCTTCTCTCCAGGGGAAGAGACCCAGTACTTC. Its protein is CASSIFSPGEETQYF.

This clone was observed once. The V gene is TRBV10-2, the J gene TRBJ2-6; TRBD1 or TRBD2 may be the D gene (5 bases each). The CDR3 runs to 15 residues. V gave up 6 bases and J gave up 0 bases, with 9 bases separating them. Germline-derived CDR1 and CDR2 are WSHSY and SAAADI. The CDR3 DNA reads TGCGCCAGCAGCGGGGCGACCTCTGGGGCCAACGTCCTGACTTTC. This sequence encodes CASSGATSGANVLTF.

The genes are TRBV9 and TRBJ2-7; D ambiguous. V was clipped by 0 bases and J by 0 bases, with 7 bases between them. CDR3 size: 14 residues. Germline V gene data show CDR1 as SGDLS and CDR2 as YYNGEE. This CDR3 is CASSVGVVSYEQYF. The CDR3, as DNA: TGTGCCAGCAGCGTAGGAGTTGTCTCCTACGAGCAGTACTTC.

The chain uses TRBV7-2 and TRBJ1-4; D ambiguous. The CDR3 sequence is 14 residues long. Per the germline V gene, CDR1 is SGHTA and CDR2 is FQGNSA. Between the trimmed V and J ends, which lost 3 bases and 0 bases, there was a span of 5 bases. CDR3 bases: TGTGCCAGCAGCTTGCGTGCAACTAATGAAAAACTGTTTTTT. As protein: CASSLRATNEKLFF.

This rearrangement joins TRBV7-9 to TRBJ2-2; 8 nucleotides align to TRBD1. CDR1 and CDR2 (germline): SEHNR, FQNEAQ (reference sequence). CDR3 length: 16 amino acids. Germline trimming cut 5 bases from V and 0 bases from J; bases unmatched to any gene: 5. CDR3 in DNA: TGTGCCAGCAGCCCCAGGGGGCCCGCGAACACCGGGGAGCTGTTTTTT. Protein product: CASSPRGPANTGELFF.

The chain uses TRBV11-3 and TRBJ2-7; D assignment may be TRBD1 or TRBD2 (6 bases each). V was pared by 3 bases and J by 3 bases, with 15 bases between. The CDR3 contains 15 residues. Germline values: CDR1 SGHNT, CDR2 YENEEA. The CDR3 loop reads CASSFQPGAHYEQYF. Written as DNA, the CDR3 is TGTGCCAGCAGCTTTCAGCCGGGGGCCCACTACGAGCAGTACTTC. The complete variable domain, with remaining parts taken from reference TRBV11-3 and TRBJ2-7, reads EAGVVQSPRYKIIEKKQPVAFWCNPISGHNTLYWYLQNLGQGPELLIRYENEEAVDDSQLPKDRFSAERLKGVDSTLKIQPAELGDSAVYLCASSFQPGAHYEQYFGPGTRLTVT.

V gene TRBV6-2 or TRBV6-3 combines with J gene TRBJ1-1, with 7 bases lining up with TRBD1. Losses at the gene ends were 0 bases for V and 5 bases for J; bases not matched to a gene: 3. Germline-derived CDR1 and CDR2 are MNHEY and SVGEGT. This CDR3 is 14 amino acids long. The CDR3 here is CASSYSETGTEAFF. CDR3 nucleotides: TGTGCCAGCAGTTACTCTGAGACAGGGACTGAAGCTTTCTTT.

In this sample, this clone turned up once. This chain connects TRBV19 to TRBJ2-7; D may be TRBD2 (6 bases). V was clipped by 8 bases and J by 3 bases, with 14 bases between them. This CDR3 region has 13 residues. The germline V gene encodes CDR1 LNHDA and CDR2 SQIVND (reference sequence). The CDR3 reads CASSERGLYEQYF. The CDR3 DNA reads TGTGCCAGTTCCGAAAGGGGACTCTACGAGCAGTACTTC.

The chain has TRBV19 and TRBJ1-5; weak D call: TRBD1 (5 bases). Germline-derived CDR1 and CDR2 are LNHDA and SQIVND (reference sequence). Trimming removed 6 bases at V and 0 bases at J, with 12 bases between. CDR3 length equals 15 residues. In DNA, the CDR3 is TGTGCCAGTAGCGACAGACATGATAGCAATCAGCCCCAGCATTTT. This encodes CASSDRHDSNQPQHF.

V and J are TRBV6-2 or TRBV6-3 and TRBJ2-7, with 10 bases identical to TRBD2. CDR1 is MNHEY and CDR2 is SVGEGT in the germline V gene. CDR3 length equals 16 residues. The V and J ends lost 4 bases and 0 bases, in that order; junction bases with no gene match: 6. The chain's CDR3 is CASSSLRTSGSYEQYF. The CDR3 DNA reads as TGTGCCAGCAGTTCCCTTCGGACTAGCGGCTCCTACGAGCAGTACTTC.